The 4 T cell receptor beta chains below all came from one sample that was sequenced in a study of Ad26.COV2.S vaccination and SARS-CoV-2 variants. Clones were sequenced by immunoSEQ multiplex PCR, and TCRdb holds only the in-frame ones, with some missing. The profile covers 500,000 or so clones, with around nine tenths appearing a single time and 13% taken by the ten largest. The treatment here: 15 to 20 received Ad26.COV2.S at low or high dose, single or two shots; roughly five received placebo; per-sample allocation not given. It was on day 63 after the first vaccine or placebo injection that samples were taken. Sequencing used peripheral blood, obtained in a trial of Ad26.COV2.S vaccine versus placebo. The receptors shown here come from a person between 18 and 60 years old who received the Ad26.COV2.S COVID-19 vaccine or a placebo.

The rearrangement joins TRBV7-9 to TRBJ2-3; 10 nucleotides agree with TRBD2. Germline-derived CDR1 and CDR2 are SEHNR and FQNEAQ (reference sequence). The ends lost 1 base at V and 2 bases at J; junction bases unmatched: 3. The CDR3 sequence is 16 residues long. This CDR3 reads CASSLGTSGPTDTQYF. CDR3 DNA: TGTGCCAGCAGCTTAGGGACTAGCGGACCCACAGATACGCAGTATTTT.

The chain employs TRBV5-4 and TRBJ2-3; D gene unclear. Germline V gene lookup returns CDR1 SGHNT and CDR2 YYREEE (reference sequence). Between the trimmed V and J ends, which lost 2 bases and 5 bases, there was a span of 9 bases. The CDR3 consists of 13 residues. The CDR3 is CASSLWSVDTQYF. CDR3 nucleotides: TGTGCCAGCAGCTTATGGAGCGTAGATACGCAGTATTTT.

This clone was observed a handful of times. The chain couples TRBV6-1 to TRBJ2-7; D assignment may be TRBD1 or TRBD2 (6 bases each). Trimming stripped 1 base from V and 5 bases from J, with 12 bases between. There are 14 residues in the CDR3. Germline-derived CDR1 and CDR2 are MNHNS and SASEGT. The CDR3 region has the DNA TGTGCCAGCAGTGAAGGGAGGGGGGCAGACGAGCAGTACTTC. This sequence encodes CASSEGRGADEQYF.

This chain links TRBV28 with TRBJ2-7; 9 nucleotides match TRBD1. V was pared by 5 bases and J by 2 bases, with 7 bases of the junction left unmatched. CDR3 length: 15 residues. Germline values: CDR1 MDHEN, CDR2 SYDVKM. The CDR3 is CASSPHDRGTYEQYF. For the CDR3, the DNA is TGTGCCAGCAGTCCTCACGACAGGGGGACCTACGAGCAGTACTTC.